The 21 T cell receptor beta chains below come from one sample, sequenced in a study of identical twins. One entry per CDR3 protein, called by TCRdb with MiXCR from the 5' RACE reads. Of approximately 680,000 distinct CDR3 sequences listed, just over 7% are singletons. The same data also contributed to another study, on yellow fever vaccine responses in identical twins.

The sequenced material came from PBMCs. These receptors were obtained from a woman aged 18-30 years in good health.

The chain is built from TRBV5-6 and TRBJ2-7; maybe TRBD1 (6 bases). Germline values: CDR1 SGHDT, CDR2 YYEEEE. This CDR3 is 11 amino acids long. The V and J ends lost 0 bases and 13 bases respectively, with 11 bases between them. The CDR3 DNA is TGTGCCAGCAGCTTGGCCTTACAGGGTTACGTC. This encodes CASSLALQGYV.

This clonotype was seen many times. The V call is TRBV27, the J call TRBJ1-6; the D gene is possibly TRBD1 (5 bases). Trimming took 5 bases from V and 7 from J, leaving 15 bases between them. The CDR3 is made up of 15 amino acids. From germline, CDR1 is MNHEY and CDR2 SMNVEV (reference sequence). This chain's CDR3 is CASSQATTVNSPLHF. The CDR3 DNA reads as TGTGCCAGCAGTCAAGCGACGACAGTAAATTCACCCCTCCACTTT.

The table lists this clonotype with a few counts. The chain is built from TRBV7-3 and TRBJ1-2; D is unresolved. V was trimmed by 5 bases and J by 4 bases, leaving 17 bases between them. This CDR3 has 15 amino acids. Per germline, CDR1 SGHTA and CDR2 FQGTGA. The DNA for the CDR3 is TGTGCCAGCAGCCTTAGCCCCGGTCCGCTCTATGGCTACACCTTC. It yields the protein CASSLSPGPLYGYTF.

Many counts were recorded for this clonotype. The chain carries TRBV5-1 and TRBJ2-1; D is possibly TRBD2 (7 bases). Trimming cost V 2 bases and J 8 bases, with 20 bases left between them. The CDR3 extends over 16 amino acids. Germline CDR1 SGHRS, CDR2 YFSETQ. The CDR3 coding sequence is TGCGCCAGCAGCTTCTCAGCGGGACTAAAGGGGGATGAGCAGTTCTTC. Its translation is CASSFSAGLKGDEQFF.

This clonotype has just a few counts. The chain joins TRBV10-2 to TRBJ1-1; D perhaps matches TRBD1 (6 bases). The CDR3 has 13 residues. Germline assignment: CDR1 WSHSY and CDR2 SAAADI. The germline V and J ends were trimmed by 10 bases and 6 bases, with 18 bases remaining between them. This CDR3 reads CAIFNRDKSEAFF. The CDR3 DNA reads as TGCGCCATCTTTAACCGGGACAAGTCTGAAGCTTTCTTT.

This clonotype has a handful of counts. The gene calls are TRBV19 and TRBJ2-1, with 8 bases aligning to TRBD2. This CDR3 has 16 residues. Per the germline V gene, CDR1 is LNHDA and CDR2 is SQIVND (reference sequence). The J segment lost 4 bases and the V segment lost 5 bases, leaving 10 bases of the junction unmatched. This CDR3 reads CASSSSGLAGYNEQFF. The CDR3 nucleotides are TGTGCCAGTAGTTCCTCGGGGCTAGCGGGTTACAATGAGCAGTTCTTC.

The V gene is TRBV28, the J gene TRBJ2-7; 7 positions agree with TRBD1. This CDR3 is 16 amino acids long. V shed 5 bases, J shed 1 base, and the junction held 11 bases outside the gene matches. CDR1 is MDHEN and CDR2 is SYDVKM in the germline V gene. The chain's CDR3 is CASSPYRDSQSYEQYF. The CDR3 nucleotides read TGTGCCAGCAGTCCCTACCGGGACAGCCAGTCCTACGAGCAGTACTTC.

This clonotype has more than one count but fewer than ten. This chain joins TRBV2 and TRBJ1-5, with a possible D match to TRBD1 (6 bases). CDR1 and CDR2 (germline): SNHLY, FYNNEI. The CDR3 is made up of 15 amino acids. The V and J ends lost 2 bases and 9 bases respectively, with 17 bases between them. The CDR3 loop reads CASSEIGTGPRPQHF. The CDR3 coding sequence is TGTGCCAGCAGTGAAATTGGAACAGGGCCCCGGCCCCAGCATTTT.

The CDR3 here is CASSLFRISSSAGNIQYF. CDR3 nucleotides: TGTGCCAGCAGTTTATTCCGGATCTCTAGCTCGGCGGGGAACATTCAGTACTTC. This chain joins TRBV28 and TRBJ2-4, with D possibly TRBD2 on 6 matching bases. The V end was cut by 1 base, the J end by 7 bases, with 23 bases between. Germline values: CDR1 MDHEN, CDR2 SYDVKM. The CDR3 has 18 amino acids. The variable domain in full, completed from reference TRBV28 and TRBJ2-4, reads DVKVTQSSRYLVKRTGEKVFLECVQDMDHENMFWYRQDPGLGLRLIYFSYDVKMKEKGDIPEGYSVSREKKERFSLILESASTNQTSMYLCASSLFRISSSAGNIQYFGAGTRLSVL.

The chain carries TRBV7-6 and TRBJ2-1, with TRBD2 matching over 9 bases. Germline CDR1 SGHVS, CDR2 FNYEAQ. Unmatched junction bases numbered 8, after V lost 5 bases and J lost 6 bases. CDR3 length equals 15 residues. CDR3 protein: CASSLGTSFTNEQFF. CDR3 bases: TGTGCCAGCAGCCTGGGGACTAGCTTTACCAATGAGCAGTTCTTC. Drawing the rest from reference TRBV7-6 and TRBJ2-1, the complete variable domain is GAGVSQSPRYKVTKRGQDVALRCDPISGHVSLYWYRQALGQGPEFLTYFNYEAQQDKSGLPNDRFSAERPEGSISTLTIQRTEQRDSAMYRCASSLGTSFTNEQFFGPGTRLTVL.

This clonotype showed up just a few times. The chain is built from TRBV20-1 and TRBJ1-1, with 7 bases lining up with TRBD1. With 0 bases clipped from V and 4 bases from J, the junction kept 8 bases outside the gene matches. This CDR3 has 15 residues. CDR1 and CDR2 from the germline V gene are DFQATT and SNEGSKA (reference sequence). The CDR3 loop reads CSARDPQGVGTEAFF. The CDR3 DNA reads TGCAGTGCTAGAGATCCTCAGGGGGTCGGCACTGAAGCTTTCTTT.

This clonotype has only a few counts. The V call is TRBV10-3, the J call TRBJ1-3, with D perhaps matching TRBD1 (6 bases). With 7 bases removed from V and 0 bases from J, the gap between germline ends came to 10 bases. The germline gives CDR1 ENHRY, CDR2 SYGVKD. The CDR3 runs to 14 residues. The CDR3 DNA reads TGTGCCATCACCGAACAGGGCTCTGGAAACACCATATATTTT. It yields the protein CAITEQGSGNTIYF.

V usage is TRBV12-3 or TRBV12-4 and J usage is TRBJ2-1; 8 bases map to TRBD2. With V trimmed by 8 bases and J by 2 bases, 8 bases remained unmatched. This CDR3 comprises 15 residues. The CDR3 nucleotides read TGTGCCAGCGTCCTAGAGCGGGGGACCTACAATGAGCAGTTCTTC. The encoded protein is CASVLERGTYNEQFF.

Only a few counts were recorded for this clonotype. The chain employs TRBV14 and TRBJ2-1; D is possibly TRBD1 (6 bases). CDR1 and CDR2 from the germline V gene are SGHDN and FVKESK. Trimming stripped 1 base from V and 6 bases from J, with 7 bases between. CDR3 length: 13 residues. The CDR3 bases are TGTGCCAGCAGCCAAGTGGACAGCAATGAGCAGTTCTTC. It codes for CASSQVDSNEQFF.

In its sample, this clonotype was seen a few times. The chain has TRBV12-5 and TRBJ2-5; D is tentatively TRBD1 or TRBD2 (5 bases each). V was cut by 11 bases and J by 1 base, with 14 bases left in between. The germline gives CDR1 LGHNT, CDR2 FRNRAP. This CDR3 spans 13 amino acids. The CDR3 sequence is CAPFGTSQETQYF. The CDR3 DNA is TGTGCTCCCTTTGGGACCTCCCAAGAGACCCAGTACTTC. The full variable domain, in which reference TRBV12-5 and TRBJ2-5 provide the parts outside the CDR3, is DARVTQTPRHKVTEMGQEVTMRCQPILGHNTVFWYRQTMMQGLELLAYFRNRAPLDDSGMPKDRFSAEMPDATLATLKIQPSEPRDSAVYFCAPFGTSQETQYFGPGTRLLVL.

This sequence joins TRBV5-1 and TRBJ2-3, with 10 bases aligning to TRBD2. The germline V gene encodes CDR1 SGHRS and CDR2 YFSETQ. V shed 0 bases, J shed 0 bases, and the junction held 10 bases outside the gene matches. The CDR3 spans 19 residues. CDR3 sequence reads: CASSLVVAGGSGSTDTQYF. The DNA for the CDR3 is TGCGCCAGCAGCTTGGTAGTAGCGGGAGGTTCCGGAAGCACAGATACGCAGTATTTT.

There are a few counts of this clonotype. The rearrangement joins TRBV11-2 to TRBJ2-3; 7 nucleotides align to TRBD2. Per germline, CDR1 SGHAT and CDR2 FQNNGV. V shed 10 bases, J shed 0 bases, and the junction held 22 bases outside the gene matches. The CDR3 consists of 19 residues. CDR3 sequence: CAIPRGELHGTTSTDTQYF. The CDR3 DNA follows: TGTGCCATCCCCCGGGGGGAGCTCCACGGCACCACTAGCACAGATACGCAGTATTTT.

This chain connects TRBV28 to TRBJ2-7; TRBD1 agrees at 7 bases. Germline values: CDR1 MDHEN, CDR2 SYDVKM. The length of the CDR3 is 14 residues. With 3 bases clipped from V and 2 bases from J, the junction kept 4 bases outside the gene matches. Here the CDR3 reads CASSFTGVTYEQYF. For the CDR3, the DNA is TGTGCCAGCAGTTTCACAGGGGTTACCTACGAGCAGTACTTC. Variable domain in full (rest from reference TRBV28 and TRBJ2-7): DVKVTQSSRYLVKRTGEKVFLECVQDMDHENMFWYRQDPGLGLRLIYFSYDVKMKEKGDIPEGYSVSREKKERFSLILESASTNQTSMYLCASSFTGVTYEQYFGPGTRLTVT.

This chain joins TRBV2 and TRBJ1-3; D ambiguous. This CDR3 comprises 14 residues. The ends were cut back, 2 bases at V and 0 bases at J, with 5 bases in the middle. CDR1 and CDR2 (germline): SNHLY, FYNNEI. In DNA, the CDR3 is TGTGCCAGCAGTGAATTCAGCTCTGGAAACACCATATATTTT. Translating gives CASSEFSSGNTIYF.

The chain carries TRBV20-1 and TRBJ1-6; D ambiguous. Trimming cost V 6 bases and J 0 bases, with 6 bases left between them. The V gene's germline CDR1 is DFQATT and CDR2 SNEGSKA (reference sequence). CDR3 length: 13 amino acids. This CDR3 is CSAGSSYNSPLHF. DNA for the CDR3: TGCAGTGCCGGGAGCTCCTATAATTCACCCCTCCACTTT.

This clonotype was counted many times. V gene TRBV11-2 combines with J gene TRBJ2-3; perhaps D is TRBD1 or TRBD2 (5 bases each). Germline loops: CDR1 SGHAT, CDR2 FQNNGV. The CDR3 sequence is 15 residues long. Trimming removed 2 bases at V and 2 bases at J, with 11 bases between. CDR3 residues: CASSLWGSLTDTQYF. The CDR3 nucleotides read TGTGCCAGCAGCTTATGGGGGAGCCTCACAGATACGCAGTATTTT.